This T cell receptor beta chain was obtained from a study of PD-1 blockade in classical Hodgkin lymphoma. Study-level findings and limits: A significant rise in TCR diversity was seen by C4D1 for CD4+ cells but not for CD8+ cells.

As for this clone: Its target is not known.

Every single patient, without exception, relapsed after autologous stem cell transplantation, and brentuximab vedotin exposure varied. Sequencing used immunoSEQ multiplex PCR; TCRdb keeps in-frame clones, though not all of them. The sample has roughly 100,000 clones, 85% to 90% seen once. The germline V gene has CDR1 MNHNY and CDR2 SVGAGI (reference sequence). V lost 4 bases and J 1 base, leaving 11 bases between the germline ends. The CDR3 loop spans 14 amino acids. The specimen comprised peripheral blood mononuclear cells (PBMCs), sampled before the second cycle of nivolumab. The sequence was collected from a human donor with classical Hodgkin lymphoma. This chain links TRBV6-6 with TRBJ2-7, with unresolved D. This chain's CDR3 is CASSSGRWSYEQYF. CDR3 DNA sequence: TGTGCCAGCAGTTCCGGACGATGGTCCTACGAGCAGTACTTC.